Listed below are T cell receptor beta chains from one sample, sequenced in a study of control samples from healthy donors and cancer patients. TCRdb's table, derived via immunoSEQ multiplex PCR, lists solely in-frame clones and lacks some. Of about 180,000 clones listed, just over 90% were seen once; the top ten hold approximately 1.4%. Sequences were obtained from blood. The source is a man aged 25 to 40 in good health. Each CDR3 is given with its conserved first and last residue. The D gene is left open where the match is weak. Expanded clones are given a class, and other clones once, few, many or no size at all.

>TRBJ2-5|NA|TRBV5-1|NA
CASSMGGGGETQYF
TGCGCCAGCAGCATGGGCGGGGGCGGAGAGACCCAGTACTTC
>TRBJ2-1|NA|TRBV7-6|TRBD2
CASSITSGGAGEQFF
TGTGCCAGCAGCATCACTAGCGGGGGGGCTGGAGAGCAGTTCTTC
>TRBJ2-7|NA|TRBV27|NA
CASSLSFKYEQYF
TGTGCCAGCAGTTTATCTTTTAAGTACGAGCAGTACTTC
>TRBJ1-6|NA|TRBV15|NA
CATSESVASNSPLHF
TGTGCCACCAGTGAATCCGTCGCGTCTAATTCACCCCTCCACTTT
>TRBJ2-5|NA|TRBV11-2|TRBD1
CASSPGTGGAETQYF
TGTGCCAGCAGCCCAGGGACAGGGGGTGCTGAGACCCAGTACTTC
>TRBJ2-7|once|TRBV20-1|TRBD2
CSARTSGVPYF
TGCAGTGCTCGGACTAGCGGGGTACCGTACTTC
>TRBJ2-1|NA|TRBV12-3/TRBV12-4|NA
CASSPGPYNEQFF
TGTGCCAGCAGCCCTGGACCCTACAATGAGCAGTTCTTC
>TRBJ2-2|NA|TRBV4-3|NA
CASSQQLSGELFF
TGCGCCAGCAGCCAACAACTGTCCGGGGAGCTGTTTTTT
>TRBJ1-6|NA|TRBV4-3|NA
CASSQAGRADGSPLHF
TGCGCCAGCAGCCAAGCGGGCAGGGCGGATGGTTCACCCCTCCACTTT
>TRBJ2-5|NA|TRBV10-1|NA
CASSEYRVLVETQYF
TGCGCCAGCAGTGAGTACCGGGTCTTGGTAGAGACCCAGTACTTC
>TRBJ1-1|NA|TRBV18|NA
CASSLSRAPEAFF
TGTGCCAGCTCACTATCCAGGGCCCCTGAAGCTTTCTTT
>TRBJ2-7|NA|TRBV7-2|NA
CASSLSPEAGTFGEQYF
TGTGCCAGCAGCTTATCCCCCGAGGCAGGTACCTTTGGAGAGCAGTACTTC
>TRBJ1-2|NA|TRBV19|NA
CASSGSLYGYTF
TGTGCCAGTAGCGGGAGTCTCTATGGCTACACCTTC
>TRBJ1-1|NA|TRBV20-1|NA
CSARRWESFF
TGCAGTGCTCGCCGTTGGGAGTCTTTCTTT
>TRBJ2-2|NA|TRBV28|NA
CASSFHSSNTGELFF
TGTGCCAGCAGTTTCCACAGTTCGAACACCGGGGAGCTGTTTTTT
>TRBJ1-4|NA|TRBV4-1|TRBD1
CASSPTGQGNEKLFF
TGCGCCAGCAGCCCGACGGGACAGGGAAATGAAAAACTGTTTTTT
>TRBJ2-2|NA|TRBV5-1|TRBD1
CASSPTTTGTNTGELFF
TGCGCCAGCAGCCCAACCACGACAGGGACAAACACCGGGGAGCTGTTTTTT
>TRBJ2-2|NA|TRBV2|NA
CASLLFVGELFF
TGTGCCAGCCTACTCTTCGTCGGGGAGCTGTTTTTT
>TRBJ2-7|NA|TRBV12-3/TRBV12-4|NA
CASSFRGPYEQYF
TGTGCCAGCAGTTTTAGGGGACCTTACGAGCAGTACTTC
>TRBJ1-1|NA|TRBV27|NA
CASSSDNSAGAFF
TGTGCCAGCAGTTCGGACAATTCGGCCGGGGCTTTCTTT
>TRBJ1-1|NA|TRBV28|NA
CASSLGNTEAFF
TGTGCCAGCAGTTTAGGGAACACTGAAGCTTTCTTT
>TRBJ2-7|NA|TRBV3-1/TRBV3-2|NA
CASSAHREGGEQYF
TGTGCCAGCAGCGCCCACAGGGAGGGGGGCGAGCAGTACTTC
>TRBJ1-2|once|TRBV5-1|NA
CASSLETSHGYTF
TGCGCCAGCAGCTTGGAGACGAGCCATGGCTACACCTTC
>TRBJ2-1|NA|TRBV4-1|NA
CASSQEGSSYNEQFF
TGCGCCAGCAGCCAAGAGGGCAGCTCCTACAATGAGCAGTTCTTC
>TRBJ1-1|NA|TRBV4-2|NA
CASSQDRSPNTEAFF
TGTGCCAGCAGCCAAGATCGGTCCCCTAACACTGAAGCTTTCTTT
>TRBJ2-3|once|TRBV4-1|NA
CASSQGVGRGTDTQYF
TGCGCCAGCAGCCAAGGTGTCGGGAGAGGGACAGATACGCAGTATTTT
>TRBJ2-7|once|TRBV7-9|TRBD1
CASSSTSGTAPYEQYF
TGTGCCAGCAGCTCAACTAGTGGGACAGCGCCCTACGAGCAGTACTTC
>TRBJ1-2|NA|TRBV6-5|NA
CASSPSGGIYGYTF
TGTGCCAGCAGCCCCTCCGGGGGGATCTATGGCTACACCTTC
>TRBJ2-5|NA|TRBV4-2|TRBD2
CASSQEASGGPSVETQYF
TGTGCCAGCAGCCAAGAGGCGAGCGGGGGGCCCAGTGTAGAGACCCAGTACTTC
>TRBJ2-7|NA|TRBV27|TRBD1
CASRPGTGSSYEQYF
TGTGCCAGCAGGCCCGGGACAGGGAGCTCCTACGAGCAGTACTTC
>TRBJ1-1|NA|TRBV27|NA
CASSPTPSNTEAFF
TGTGCCAGCAGTCCCACCCCCTCTAACACTGAAGCTTTCTTT